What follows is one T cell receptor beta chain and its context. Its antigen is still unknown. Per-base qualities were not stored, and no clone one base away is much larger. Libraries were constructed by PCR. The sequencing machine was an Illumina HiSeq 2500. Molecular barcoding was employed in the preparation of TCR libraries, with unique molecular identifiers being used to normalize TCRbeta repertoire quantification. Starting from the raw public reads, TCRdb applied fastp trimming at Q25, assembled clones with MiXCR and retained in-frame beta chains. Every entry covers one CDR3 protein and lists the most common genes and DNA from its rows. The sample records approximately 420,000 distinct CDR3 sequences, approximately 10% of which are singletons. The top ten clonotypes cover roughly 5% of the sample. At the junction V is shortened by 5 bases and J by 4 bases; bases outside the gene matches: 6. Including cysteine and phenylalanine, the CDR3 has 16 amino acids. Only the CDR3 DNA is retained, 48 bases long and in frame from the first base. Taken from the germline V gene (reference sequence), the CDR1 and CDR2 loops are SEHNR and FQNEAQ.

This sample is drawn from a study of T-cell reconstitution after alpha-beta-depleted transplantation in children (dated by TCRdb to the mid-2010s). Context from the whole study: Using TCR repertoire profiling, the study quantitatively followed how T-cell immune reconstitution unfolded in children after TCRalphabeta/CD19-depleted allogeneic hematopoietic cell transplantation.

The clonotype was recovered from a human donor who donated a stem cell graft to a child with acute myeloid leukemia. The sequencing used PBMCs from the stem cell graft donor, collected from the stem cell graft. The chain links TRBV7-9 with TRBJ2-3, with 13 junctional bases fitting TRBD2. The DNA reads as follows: TGTGCCAGCAGCGACACTAGCGGGAGGGCCTCAGATACGCAGTATTTT. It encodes CASSDTSGRASDTQYF.